The rows below give T cell receptor beta chains drawn from one sample of a study of CD8 T cells in ankylosing spondylitis. TCRdb itself ran the 5' RACE reads through MiXCR, one entry per CDR3 protein. The sample lists some 92,000 distinct CDR3 sequences, roughly 30% seen once, with 55% to 75% in the top ten. Material: blood, either unsorted or a sorted T cell fraction (not recorded which). These receptor sequences come from a male donor with ankylosing spondylitis or in good health (not recorded which). The CDR3 runs from the conserved cysteine through the conserved F or W. D genes are given only for firm matches. Size is omitted from some rows. Given values are once, few, many or a class for expanded clones.

J gene	V gene	clone size	D gene	CDR3 DNA	CDR3 protein
TRBJ1-1	TRBV18	.	.	TGTGCCAGCTCGCCTTCTGAGGGGGACACTGAAGCTTTCTTT	CASSPSEGDTEAFF
TRBJ2-1	TRBV5-6	.	.	TGTGCCAGCAGCCCCCTTCAGGGGCTGAATGAGCAGTTCTTC	CASSPLQGLNEQFF
TRBJ2-1	TRBV5-1	.	.	TGCGCCAGCCAAAGGACTGACACCTACAATGAGCAGTTCTTC	CASQRTDTYNEQFF
TRBJ1-1	TRBV29-1	.	TRBD1	TGCAGCGTTGAGAAAAGCACAGGGGGAGGCACTGAAGCTTTCTTT	CSVEKSTGGGTEAFF
TRBJ1-1	TRBV6-1	.	.	TGTGCCAGCAGTGTAGACAGCCCTTTCTTT	CASSVDSPFF
TRBJ2-1	TRBV28	few	TRBD2	TGTGCCAGCATCGCGGGGGGGCCGTACAATGAGCAGTTCTTC	CASIAGGPYNEQFF
TRBJ2-2	TRBV20-1	.	.	TGCAGTGCTAGATTGGGCACCGGGGAGCTGTTTTTT	CSARLGTGELFF
TRBJ2-1	TRBV5-1	few	.	TGCGCCAGCAGCCTCCCAAGGGCCCCCTACAATGAGCAGTTCTTC	CASSLPRAPYNEQFF
TRBJ2-1	TRBV15	.	.	TGTGCCACCAGCAACTCGGGGGATATTAAGCAGTTCTTC	CATSNSGDIKQFF
TRBJ2-3	TRBV5-1	few	TRBD1	TGCGCCAGCAGCTTTACCGGGACAGGAGACACAGATACGCAGTATTTT	CASSFTGTGDTDTQYF
TRBJ2-2	TRBV6-5	few	.	TGTGCCAGCAGTTCCTGGGTCTCTACCGGGGAGCTGTTTTTT	CASSSWVSTGELFF
TRBJ2-1	TRBV13	.	.	TGTGCCAGCAGCTTAAATGTGGTCTACACTGAGCAGTTCTTC	CASSLNVVYTEQFF
TRBJ1-3	TRBV29-1	.	.	TGCAGCGTTGTGGGCACCACCAGCTCTGGAAACACCATATATTTT	CSVVGTTSSGNTIYF
TRBJ2-1	TRBV20-1	many	.	TGCAGTGCCCCGGGCAATGAGCAGTTCTTC	CSAPGNEQFF
TRBJ2-3	TRBV24-1	few	.	TGTGCCACCAGTGATTTGCCAGATACGCAGTATTTT	CATSDLPDTQYF
TRBJ2-3	TRBV6-5	.	.	TGTGCCAGCAGTTACCCTGGGGGAGATACGCAGTATTTT	CASSYPGGDTQYF
TRBJ2-5	TRBV12-3/TRBV12-4	.	.	TGTGCCAGCACCCCTTCCCCGGGGGAGACCCAGTACTTC	CASTPSPGETQYF
TRBJ2-1	TRBV15	.	TRBD2	TGTGCCACCAGCACGCGAGCGGGAGGCCTTGAGCAGTTCTTC	CATSTRAGGLEQFF
TRBJ2-7	TRBV5-1	few	.	TGCGCCAGCAGCCCTGGGGGCCGGACCAACCCCTACGAGCAGTACTTC	CASSPGGRTNPYEQYF
TRBJ1-2	TRBV15	.	.	TGTGCCACCAGCAGAGACAACCGGTACGGACGGGCCTATGGCTACACCTTC	CATSRDNRYGRAYGYTF
TRBJ2-1	TRBV20-1	few	.	TGCAGTGCTAGTCGTCCCCGAGTTGTAGGCCGGTCCTACAATGAGCAGTTCTTC	CSASRPRVVGRSYNEQFF
TRBJ1-5	TRBV12-3/TRBV12-4	.	.	TGTGCCAGCAGTTTATCGGCCAACAATCAGCCCCAGCATTTT	CASSLSANNQPQHF
TRBJ2-5	TRBV20-1	few	.	TGCAGTGTGTCAGACAGAGAGACCCAGTACTTC	CSVSDRETQYF
TRBJ1-5	TRBV20-1	few	TRBD1	TGCAGTGCTAGTAAGGGACAGGTAAATCAGCCCCAGCATTTT	CSASKGQVNQPQHF
TRBJ2-3	TRBV20-1	few	TRBD2	TGCAGTGCTGGGGGGGGGGCAGATACGCAGTATTTT	CSAGGGADTQYF
TRBJ2-2	TRBV5-1	few	.	TGCGCCAGCAGCTTGGTGGTAACCCAGGCCGGGGAGCTGTTTTTT	CASSLVVTQAGELFF
TRBJ1-2	TRBV29-1	.	TRBD1	TGCAGCGTTGAAGTCGCACAGGGGGCGGGTGGCTACACCTTC	CSVEVAQGAGGYTF
TRBJ2-3	TRBV9	.	.	TGTGCCAGCAGCGTAGGCACCAACACAGATACGCAGTATTTT	CASSVGTNTDTQYF
TRBJ1-4	TRBV20-1	many	.	TGCAGTGCTAGAGAATCCAGGCGGCACCCTTTT	CSARESRRHPF
TRBJ1-1	TRBV12-3/TRBV12-4	few	.	TGTGCCAGCAGTCCCCAACGAGGGAACACTGAAGCTTTCTTT	CASSPQRGNTEAFF
TRBJ2-3	TRBV15	.	.	TGTGCCACCAGCAGAGATCGAGGGGATACGCAGTATTTT	CATSRDRGDTQYF
TRBJ2-1	TRBV29-1	many	.	TGCAGCGCTAGGATTGAGGAGCAGTTCTTC	CSARIEEQFF
TRBJ2-7	TRBV18	few	.	TGTGCCAGCTCACCGGAACAGAACTACTACGAGCAGTACTTC	CASSPEQNYYEQYF
TRBJ1-5	TRBV27	.	.	TGTGCCAGCAGTACTCTACGGGAGAGTGATCAGCCCCAGCATTTT	CASSTLRESDQPQHF
TRBJ2-1	TRBV5-1	many	TRBD1	TGCGCCAGCAGCCAGGGGGACCAATACAATGAGCAGTTCTTC	CASSQGDQYNEQFF
TRBJ2-6	TRBV28	few	.	TGTGCCAGCACTACGGGGGCGGGATCCGGGGCCAACGTCCTGACTTTC	CASTTGAGSGANVLTF
TRBJ2-5	TRBV27	few	TRBD2	TGTGCCAGCAGGGGACTAGCGGAACAAGAGACCCAGTACTTC	CASRGLAEQETQYF
TRBJ2-7	TRBV4-1	few	.	TGCGCCAGCAGCCAAGTCGCTGGCAGTGGGGGGCAGTACTTC	CASSQVAGSGGQYF
TRBJ1-2	TRBV12-3/TRBV12-4	.	.	TGTGCCAGCAGTCCGGGCCACGGCTATGGCTACACCTTC	CASSPGHGYGYTF
TRBJ2-4	TRBV20-1	few	.	TGCAGTGCTAGAGGAGGAGGTTTCGACATTCAGTACTTC	CSARGGGFDIQYF
TRBJ2-3	TRBV7-2	.	.	TGTGCCAGCAGCTTAAGTAGCAGAGATACGCAGTATTTT	CASSLSSRDTQYF
TRBJ2-1	TRBV5-6	.	TRBD2	TGTGCCAGCAGCTTGGCGGCTAGCGGGAGGTTAAATGAGCAGTTCTTC	CASSLAASGRLNEQFF
TRBJ2-3	TRBV9	few	TRBD1	TGTGCCAGCAGCGCCGACAGGGGGGCCACAGATACGCAGTATTTT	CASSADRGATDTQYF
TRBJ1-5	TRBV5-5	few	.	TGTGCCAGCAGCTTCTCCGGGGACACAAATCAGCCCCAGCATTTT	CASSFSGDTNQPQHF
TRBJ2-1	TRBV6-1	.	TRBD2	TGTGCCAGTGAACGGGCGGGAGCCTACAATGAGCAGTTCTTC	CASERAGAYNEQFF
TRBJ1-4	TRBV5-1	.	.	TGCGCCAGCACCTTGGACACCTCAACTAATGAAAAACTGTTTTTT	CASTLDTSTNEKLFF
TRBJ1-5	TRBV5-8	.	.	TGTGCCAGCAGCTTAGGGGTGGCAGGCGATCAGCCCCAGCATTTT	CASSLGVAGDQPQHF
TRBJ2-2	TRBV15	.	.	TGTGCCACCAGCAGAGAGAGAGGGAACACCGGGGAGCTGTTTTTT	CATSRERGNTGELFF
TRBJ2-1	TRBV20-1	few	TRBD2	TGCAGTGCTAGAGAATCCCCAGCGGGACACAATGAGCAGTTCTTC	CSARESPAGHNEQFF
TRBJ1-1	TRBV20-1	.	.	TGCAGTGCTATCCGAGACGGGATCACTGAAGCTTTCTTT	CSAIRDGITEAFF
TRBJ1-2	TRBV19	.	.	TGTGCCAGTAGTACCCCAGGGCTTGGCTACACCTTC	CASSTPGLGYTF
TRBJ1-2	TRBV5-1	few	TRBD1	TGCGCCAGCACCGCATCCGGGACAGGGGGCTATGGCTACACCTTC	CASTASGTGGYGYTF